What follows describes a single TCR beta chain. Its antigen remains unidentified. The authors built TCR beta libraries using iRepertoire HTBI primers and Arm-PCR of CDR3 regions. TCRdb ran MiXCR on the multiplex PCR reads and lists one entry per CDR3 protein. The repertoire holds approximately 480,000 distinct CDR3 sequences, with 15% to 20% as singletons. The data stem from a study of regulatory T cells in long-lasting Graves disease. Overall study findings and caveats: More public clonotypes were shared by persistent patients (around 2,600) than by new patients (about 970). Tissue studied was limited to peripheral blood, excluding thyroid tissue.

Sample time point: newly diagnosed GD, antithyroid drugs for less than 3 months. With RNA extracted from PBMCs as input, the TCR library was made. Trimming left V 2 bases short and J 0 bases short, with 7 bases between. Germline CDR1 and CDR2: SNHLY and FYNNEI. CDR3 length: 15 amino acids. Separately, the same data were catalogued under a study of T cells in Graves' hyperthyroidism and ophthalmopathy.

The chain combines TRBV2 with TRBJ2-2, with D possibly TRBD2 on 6 matching bases. The sequences come from peripheral blood mononuclear cells (PBMCs), collected at new diagnosis, from a patient treated with antithyroid drugs. The receptor was derived from a man between 40 and 49 years old with Graves disease. CDR3 bases: TGTGCCAGCAGTGAAATAGCGGCGAACACCGGGGAGCTGTTTTTT. Translating gives CASSEIAANTGELFF. Looking up the rest from reference TRBV2 and TRBJ2-2 gives the full variable domain: EPEVTQTPSHQVTQMGQEVILRCVPISNHLYFYWYRQILGQKVEFLVSFYNNEISEKSEIFDDQFSVERPDGSNFTLKIRSTKLEDSAMYFCASSEIAANTGELFFGEGSRLTVL.